Below, one TCR beta chain is given with its context. Its antigen is currently unknown. Treatment: oral pan-JAK inhibitor, 5-10 mg twice daily. Obtained from alopecia areata patients were lesional scalp punch biopsies along with peripheral blood. Using a FACSAria, the CD4+ and CD8+ T cells were sorted from the PBMCs. RNA was isolated and reverse transcribed to cDNA, the sequencing template. Libraries were prepared by immunoSEQ multiplex PCR; TCRdb keeps only in-frame clonotypes and omits some of them. The sample lists about 170,000 clones, about three fifths occurring once. Per germline, CDR1 KGHSH and CDR2 LQKENI. The CDR3 extends over 12 amino acids. Trimming took 0 bases from V and 8 from J, leaving 7 bases between them. This entry belongs to a study of CD8+ T cells in alopecia areata. Study information: Tofacitinib treatment spanned 6 to 18 months, with 6 months off drug afterward.

Broader study findings: Treatment with tofacitinib significantly lowered scalp clonality and reduced expanded CD8+ clones among the top 100.

The sequence came from a human donor with alopecia areata. The chain recombines TRBV18 with TRBJ1-1; weak D call: TRBD1 (6 bases). Sequenced here: CD4+ T cells sorted from blood, sampled at approximately week 56, from a patient treated with tofacitinib. CDR3 residues: CASSPPGQEAFF. The DNA of the CDR3 is TGTGCCAGCTCACCACCGGGACAAGAAGCTTTCTTT.